A single sample is the source of the 17 T cell receptor beta chains below, sequenced in a study of T-cell memory formation after mild COVID-19. One entry per CDR3 protein, called by TCRdb with MiXCR from the 5' RACE reads. The table lists fewer than 350,000 distinct CDR3 sequences, about a sixth of them singletons. Sequencing was done on a sample of PBMCs or a T cell subset sorted from them (not recorded which). These receptors were collected from a man aged 18 to 29 who had mild COVID-19 (a few samples of this study predate the infection). Cell type and time point are not known.

This clonotype was counted only a few times. The chain employs TRBV2 and TRBJ1-5; no clear D. V lost 7 bases, J lost 4 bases, and 14 bases lay in between. Germline lookup yields CDR1 SNHLY and CDR2 FYNNEI. The CDR3 sequence is 14 residues long. This chain's CDR3 is CASTRSGLNQPQHF. CDR3 DNA sequence: TGTGCCAGCACCCGTAGTGGCCTGAATCAGCCCCAGCATTTT.

This clonotype has more than one count but fewer than ten. The genes are TRBV12-3 or TRBV12-4 and TRBJ2-3; D is unresolved. The CDR3 covers 14 residues. Trimming left V 3 bases short and J 2 bases short, with 9 bases between. CDR3 loop: CASSFEGITDTQYF. Written as DNA, the CDR3 is TGTGCCAGCAGTTTTGAAGGCATCACAGATACGCAGTATTTT.

The V and J genes are TRBV6-6 and TRBJ2-3; D might be TRBD1 (6 bases). The CDR3 has 14 residues. The V and J ends lost 2 bases and 7 bases respectively, with 13 bases between them. Looked up from germline, CDR1 is MNHNY and CDR2 is SVGAGI (reference sequence). CDR3 nucleotides: TGTGCCAGCAGTTACCGGGACATCCCTCATACGCAGTATTTT. It translates to CASSYRDIPHTQYF.

This chain uses TRBV12-3 or TRBV12-4 with TRBJ2-3, with 13 bases identical to TRBD2. With V trimmed by 4 bases and J by 5 bases, 15 bases remained unmatched. The CDR3 runs 19 residues. The CDR3 sequence: CASSSDPGLAGRCLDTQYF. DNA of the CDR3: TGTGCCAGCAGTTCTGATCCGGGACTAGCGGGGCGCTGCTTAGATACGCAGTATTTT.

The chain has TRBV15 and TRBJ1-2, with D unclear. Trimming removed 5 bases at V and 10 bases at J, with 17 bases between. CDR1 is LNHNV, CDR2 YYDKDF, per germline (reference sequence). This CDR3 is built from 13 residues. CDR3 amino acids: CATSYGQAFDYTF. Here the CDR3 DNA reads TGTGCCACCAGCTACGGGCAGGCGTTTGACTACACCTTC.

This clonotype was recorded at least ten times. This chain joins TRBV14 and TRBJ2-7; D tentatively reads TRBD1 or TRBD2 (5 bases each). Trimming cost V 11 bases and J 4 bases, with 24 bases left between them. Germline-derived CDR1 and CDR2 are SGHDN and FVKESK. CDR3 length equals 15 residues. CDR3 in amino acids: CAGTRGDIPTYEQYV. CDR3 in DNA: TGTGCCGGGACCAGAGGCGACATCCCTACATACGAGCAGTACGTC.

The genes are TRBV6-2 or TRBV6-3 and TRBJ1-5; 10 bases line up with TRBD1. The CDR3 extends over 14 amino acids. The germline gives CDR1 MNHEY, CDR2 SVGEGT. The V gene end was trimmed by 4 bases and the J gene end by 8 bases; junction bases not matched to a gene: 5. CDR3 bases: TGTGCCAGCAGTTTCCGACAGGGGGCTAAGCCCCAGCATTTT. Amino acids: CASSFRQGAKPQHF.

This clonotype was found a few times. The J gene is TRBJ2-1, the V gene TRBV7-2; 9 bases fit TRBD1. The CDR3 is made up of 14 amino acids. V shed 5 bases and J 9 bases; nucleotides not matched to a gene: 8. Per germline, CDR1 SGHTA and CDR2 FQGNSA. The DNA for the CDR3 is TGTGCCAGCAGCCTCCGGGACAGGGAGGGTGAGCAGTTCTTC. Protein sequence: CASSLRDREGEQFF.

This chain connects TRBV18 to TRBJ2-1, with TRBD2 identical over 11 bases. The CDR3 has 18 amino acids. The germline V gene has CDR1 KGHSH and CDR2 LQKENI. The V and J ends lost 2 bases and 4 bases, in that order; junction bases with no gene match: 10. DNA of the CDR3: TGTGCCAGCTCACCAAATCGGCATACTAGCGGGGGATACAATGAGCAGTTCTTC. Translation gives CASSPNRHTSGGYNEQFF.

This clonotype came up many times. The chain links TRBV20-1 to TRBJ2-2; 8 nucleotides agree with TRBD2. Germline values: CDR1 DFQATT, CDR2 SNEGSKA (reference sequence). V trimming: 2 bases; J trimming: 9 bases; junction bases outside the gene matches: 8. The CDR3 extends over 14 amino acids. The CDR3 DNA reads as TGCAGTGCTAGACCCTCATTTAGCGGGAGGGAGCTGTTTTTT. Residues: CSARPSFSGRELFF.

A few counts support this clonotype. The rearrangement links TRBV19 to TRBJ2-1, with D hard to call. The germline V gene encodes CDR1 LNHDA and CDR2 SQIVND (reference sequence). The CDR3 totals 12 residues. V dropped 3 bases and J dropped 10 bases, with 10 bases sitting between them. The CDR3 sequence: CASSISRREQFF. CDR3 nucleotides: TGTGCCAGTAGTATCTCTCGTAGGGAGCAGTTCTTC.

J is TRBJ2-5 and V is TRBV10-3; no clear D gene. Germline-derived CDR1 and CDR2 are ENHRY and SYGVKD. Trimming left V 7 bases short and J 5 bases short, with 14 bases between. This CDR3 comprises 13 residues. The CDR3 loop is CAIKGNEAETQYF. Written as DNA, the CDR3 is TGTGCCATCAAAGGTAACGAGGCGGAGACCCAGTACTTC.

This chain joins TRBV18 and TRBJ2-1; 7 bases line up with TRBD1. Germline V gives CDR1 KGHSH, CDR2 LQKENI. V gave up 6 bases and J gave up 10 bases; unmatched junction bases: 12. The CDR3 is 14 residues long. CDR3 nucleotide sequence: TGTGCCAGCTCCGAGGGGGCTCGGCATAAGGAGCAGTTCTTC. Encoded protein: CASSEGARHKEQFF.

This clonotype was found a few times. This chain uses TRBV5-1 with TRBJ2-5, with 8 nucleotides matching TRBD2. With 5 bases clipped from V and 4 bases from J, the junction kept 4 bases outside the gene matches. CDR1 is SGHRS, CDR2 YFSETQ, per germline. The CDR3 extends over 13 amino acids. CDR3 region: CASRRGASETQYF. The CDR3 DNA reads as TGCGCCAGCAGGCGGGGGGCGTCAGAGACCCAGTACTTC.

This clonotype came up a few times. This chain connects TRBV20-1 to TRBJ1-3, with D unclear. The CDR3 totals 12 residues. V was trimmed by 2 bases and J by 1 base, leaving 3 bases between them. CDR1 DFQATT and CDR2 SNEGSKA come from the germline V gene (reference sequence). DNA for the CDR3: TGCAGTGCTAGAAGTTCTGGAAACACCATATATTTT. Translation: CSARSSGNTIYF.

The chain combines TRBV6-1 with TRBJ1-5, with TRBD1 matching over 8 bases. The CDR3 runs to 14 residues. From germline, CDR1 is MNHNS and CDR2 SASEGT. The junction had 4 bases not matched to a gene; V was cut back by 4 bases and J by 5 bases. The CDR3 sequence is CASSAGTGDQPQHF. The CDR3 bases are TGTGCCAGCAGTGCGGGGACAGGAGATCAGCCCCAGCATTTT.

This clonotype was recorded a few times. The chain employs TRBV20-1 and TRBJ1-5; D ambiguous. Per the germline V gene, CDR1 is DFQATT and CDR2 is SNEGSKA (reference sequence). The CDR3 has 15 amino acids. Trimming removed 3 bases from V and 0 bases from J, with 12 bases in between. CDR3 in DNA: TGCAGTGCTAGTGCGCAACTCCTTAGCAATCAGCCCCAGCATTTT. Amino acids: CSASAQLLSNQPQHF.